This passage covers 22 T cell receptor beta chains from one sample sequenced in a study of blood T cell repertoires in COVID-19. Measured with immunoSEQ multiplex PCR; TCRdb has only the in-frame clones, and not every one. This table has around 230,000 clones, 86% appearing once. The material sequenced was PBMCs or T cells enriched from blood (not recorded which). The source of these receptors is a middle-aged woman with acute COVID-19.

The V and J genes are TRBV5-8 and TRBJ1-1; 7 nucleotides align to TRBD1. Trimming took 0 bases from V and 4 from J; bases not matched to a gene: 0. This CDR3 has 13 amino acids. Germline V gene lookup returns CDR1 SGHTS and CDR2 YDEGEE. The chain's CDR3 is CASSLDRGTEAFF. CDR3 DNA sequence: TGTGCCAGCAGCTTGGACAGGGGCACTGAAGCTTTCTTT.

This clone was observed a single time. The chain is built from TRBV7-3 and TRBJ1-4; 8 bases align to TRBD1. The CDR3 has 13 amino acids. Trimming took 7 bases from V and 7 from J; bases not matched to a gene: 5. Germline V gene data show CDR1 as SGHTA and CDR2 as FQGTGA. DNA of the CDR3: TGTGCCAGCACCGACAGGGGAGGTGAAAAACTGTTTTTT. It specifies CASTDRGGEKLFF.

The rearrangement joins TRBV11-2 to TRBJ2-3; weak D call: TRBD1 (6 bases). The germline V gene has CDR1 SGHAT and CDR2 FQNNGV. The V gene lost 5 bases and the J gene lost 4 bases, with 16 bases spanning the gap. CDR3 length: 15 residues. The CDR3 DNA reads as TGTGCCAGCAGCCGATTACAGGGTAAATCAGATACGCAGTATTTT. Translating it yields CASSRLQGKSDTQYF.

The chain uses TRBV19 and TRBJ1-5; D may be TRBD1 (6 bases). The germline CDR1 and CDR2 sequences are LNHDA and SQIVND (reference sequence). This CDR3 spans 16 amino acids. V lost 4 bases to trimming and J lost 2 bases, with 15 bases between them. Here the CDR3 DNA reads TGTGCCAGTAGTACTCACAGGGTTGAGGGCAATCAGCCCCAGCATTTT. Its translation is CASSTHRVEGNQPQHF.

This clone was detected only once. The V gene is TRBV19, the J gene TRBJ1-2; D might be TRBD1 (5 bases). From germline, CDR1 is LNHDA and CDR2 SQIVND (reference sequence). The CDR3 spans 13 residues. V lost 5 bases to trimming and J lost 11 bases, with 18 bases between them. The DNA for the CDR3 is TGTGCCAGTAGTGCTGTACAGGCCCATAGGTACACCTTC. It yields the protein CASSAVQAHRYTF.

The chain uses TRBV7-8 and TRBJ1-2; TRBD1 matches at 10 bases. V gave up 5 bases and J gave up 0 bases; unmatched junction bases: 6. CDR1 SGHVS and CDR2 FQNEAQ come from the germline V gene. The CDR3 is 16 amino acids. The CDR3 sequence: CASSPPGQGTNYGYTF. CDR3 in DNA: TGTGCCAGCAGCCCACCGGGACAGGGGACTAACTATGGCTACACCTTC.

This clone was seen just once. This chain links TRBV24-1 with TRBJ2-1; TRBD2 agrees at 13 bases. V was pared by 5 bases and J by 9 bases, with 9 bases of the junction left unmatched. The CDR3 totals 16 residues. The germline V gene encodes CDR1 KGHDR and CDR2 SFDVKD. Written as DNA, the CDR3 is TGTGCCACCAGTGCCTTTTCGACTAGCGGGGGGATTGAGCAGTTCTTC. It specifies CATSAFSTSGGIEQFF.

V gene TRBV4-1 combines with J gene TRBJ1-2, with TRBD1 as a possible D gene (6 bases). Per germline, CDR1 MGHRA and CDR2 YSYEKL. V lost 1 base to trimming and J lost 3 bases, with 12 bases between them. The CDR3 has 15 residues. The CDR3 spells CASSQVGGRDYGYTF. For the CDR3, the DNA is TGCGCCAGCAGCCAAGTCGGGGGGCGCGACTATGGCTACACCTTC.

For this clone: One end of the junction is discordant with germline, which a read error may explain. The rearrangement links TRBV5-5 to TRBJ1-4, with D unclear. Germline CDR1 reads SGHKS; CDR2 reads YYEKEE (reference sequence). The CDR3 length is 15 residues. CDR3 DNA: TGTGCCAGCAGCTTGGGGCAGGTCCTGAATGCAAAACTGTTTTTT. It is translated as CASSLGQVLNAKLFF.

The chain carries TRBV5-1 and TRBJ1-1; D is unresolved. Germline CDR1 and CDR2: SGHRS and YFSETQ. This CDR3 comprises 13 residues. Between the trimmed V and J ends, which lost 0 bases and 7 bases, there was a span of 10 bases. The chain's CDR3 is CASSLGPAFEAFF. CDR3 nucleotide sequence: TGCGCCAGCAGCTTGGGGCCCGCATTTGAAGCTTTCTTT.

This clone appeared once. CDR3 sequence: CASSLDRKKYTEAFF. The CDR3 DNA reads as TGTGCCAGCAGCTTGGACAGGAAGAAGTACACTGAAGCTTTCTTT. The chain recombines TRBV5-4 with TRBJ1-1, with D perhaps TRBD1 (5 bases). The germline V gene encodes CDR1 SGHNT and CDR2 YYREEE (reference sequence). V was clipped by 0 bases and J by 3 bases, with 12 bases between them. There are 15 residues in the CDR3.

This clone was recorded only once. This chain's CDR3 is CASSGADPYGYTF. Written as DNA, the CDR3 is TGTGCCAGCAGTGGGGCTGATCCCTATGGCTACACCTTC. The rearrangement links TRBV2 to TRBJ1-2, with D unclear. With 4 bases removed from V and 4 bases from J, the gap between germline ends came to 10 bases. Germline V gene lookup returns CDR1 SNHLY and CDR2 FYNNEI. The CDR3 sequence is 13 residues long.

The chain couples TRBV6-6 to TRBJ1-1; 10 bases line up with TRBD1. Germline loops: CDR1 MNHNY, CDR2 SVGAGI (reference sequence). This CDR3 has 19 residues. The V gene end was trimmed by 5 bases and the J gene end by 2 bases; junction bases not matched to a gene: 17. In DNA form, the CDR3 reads TGTGCCAGCAGTCCGCTTTATCCGGGACAGGGGCGATTAAACACTGAAGCTTTCTTT. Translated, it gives CASSPLYPGQGRLNTEAFF.

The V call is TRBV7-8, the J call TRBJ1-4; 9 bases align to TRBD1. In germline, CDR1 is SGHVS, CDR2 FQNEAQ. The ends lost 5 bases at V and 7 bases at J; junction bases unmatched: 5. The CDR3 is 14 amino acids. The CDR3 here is CASSPGTGSEKLFF. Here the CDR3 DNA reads TGTGCCAGCAGCCCCGGGACAGGGTCTGAAAAACTGTTTTTT.

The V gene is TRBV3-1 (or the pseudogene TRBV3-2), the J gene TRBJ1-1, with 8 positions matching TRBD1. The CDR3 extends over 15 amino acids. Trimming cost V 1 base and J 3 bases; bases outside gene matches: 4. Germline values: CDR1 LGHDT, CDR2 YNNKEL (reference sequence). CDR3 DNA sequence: TGTGCCAGCAGCCAAGGACAGGGGTACTACACTGAAGCTTTCTTT. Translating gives CASSQGQGYYTEAFF.

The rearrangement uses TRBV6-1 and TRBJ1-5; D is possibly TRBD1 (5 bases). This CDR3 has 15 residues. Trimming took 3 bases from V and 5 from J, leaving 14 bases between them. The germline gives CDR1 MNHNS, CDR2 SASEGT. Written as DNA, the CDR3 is TGTGCCAGCAGTGAGACGACGGCGGGGCATCAGCCCCAGCATTTT. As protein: CASSETTAGHQPQHF.

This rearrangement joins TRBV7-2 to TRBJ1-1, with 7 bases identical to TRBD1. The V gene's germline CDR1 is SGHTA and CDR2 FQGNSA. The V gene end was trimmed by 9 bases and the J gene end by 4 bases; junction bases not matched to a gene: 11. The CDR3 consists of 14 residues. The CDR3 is CASSLMTGSTEAFF. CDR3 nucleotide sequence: TGTGCCAGTTCTCTTATGACAGGGAGCACTGAAGCTTTCTTT.

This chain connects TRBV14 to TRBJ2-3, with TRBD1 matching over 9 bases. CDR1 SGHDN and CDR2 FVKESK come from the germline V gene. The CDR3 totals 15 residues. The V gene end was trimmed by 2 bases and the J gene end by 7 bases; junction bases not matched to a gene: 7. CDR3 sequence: CASSQRGTGRNTQYF. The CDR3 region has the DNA TGTGCCAGCAGCCAACGAGGGACAGGGCGGAATACGCAGTATTTT.

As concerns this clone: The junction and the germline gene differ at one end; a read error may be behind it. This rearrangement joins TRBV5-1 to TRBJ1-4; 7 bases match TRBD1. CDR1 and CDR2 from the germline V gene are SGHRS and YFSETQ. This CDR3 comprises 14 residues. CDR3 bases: TGCGCCAGCAGCCGGGACAGTACTAGTGAAAAACTGTTTTTT. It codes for CASSRDSTSEKLFF.

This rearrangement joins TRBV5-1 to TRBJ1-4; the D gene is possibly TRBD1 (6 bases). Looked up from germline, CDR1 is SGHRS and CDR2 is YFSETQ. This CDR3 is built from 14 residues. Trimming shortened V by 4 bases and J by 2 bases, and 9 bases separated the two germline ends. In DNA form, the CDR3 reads TGCGCCAGCAGCAAGGGGGGGACTAATGAAAAACTGTTTTTT. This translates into CASSKGGTNEKLFF.

CDR3 residues: CASARENTEAFF. The CDR3 DNA reads TGTGCAAGCGCCAGGGAGAACACTGAAGCTTTCTTT. The chain couples TRBV2 to TRBJ1-1, with D perhaps TRBD1 (5 bases). Germline lookup yields CDR1 SNHLY and CDR2 FYNNEI. The length of the CDR3 is 12 residues.

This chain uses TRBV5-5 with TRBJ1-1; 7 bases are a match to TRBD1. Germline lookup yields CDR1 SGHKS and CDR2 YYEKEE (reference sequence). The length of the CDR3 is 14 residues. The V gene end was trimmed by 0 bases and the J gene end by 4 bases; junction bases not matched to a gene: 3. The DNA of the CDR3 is TGTGCCAGCAGCTTGGACAGGGGAGGCACTGAAGCTTTCTTT. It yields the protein CASSLDRGGTEAFF.